The subject of this entry is one T cell receptor (beta chain). The target antigen is unknown. These data originate in a study of regulatory T cells in long-lasting Graves disease. Building of the TCR beta libraries involved iRepertoire HTBI primers and Arm-PCR of CDR3 regions. In TCRdb, the multiplex PCR reads were re-called with MiXCR into one record per CDR3 protein. The sample shows more than 300,000 distinct CDR3 sequences, 15% to 19% of them seen only once. With 3 bases clipped from V and 7 bases from J, the junction kept 6 bases outside the gene matches. Looked up from germline, CDR1 is LNHDA and CDR2 is SQIVND (reference sequence). This CDR3 is built from 14 residues. The study's findings and limits: Accuracy might have suffered from few samples.

Described time point: newly diagnosed GD, antithyroid drugs for less than 3 months. PBMC RNA served as the TCR library source. An endocrinology department in Xi'an, China, recruited the patients. Sample: peripheral blood mononuclear cells (PBMCs), taken at new diagnosis, from a patient treated with antithyroid drugs. The genes are TRBV19 and TRBJ2-7, with 10 bases aligning to TRBD1. The receptor was derived from a female donor with Graves disease. CDR3 DNA sequence: TGTGCCAGTAGTATTGACAGGGGGCGCAAAGAGCAGTACTTC. Translation: CASSIDRGRKEQYF.